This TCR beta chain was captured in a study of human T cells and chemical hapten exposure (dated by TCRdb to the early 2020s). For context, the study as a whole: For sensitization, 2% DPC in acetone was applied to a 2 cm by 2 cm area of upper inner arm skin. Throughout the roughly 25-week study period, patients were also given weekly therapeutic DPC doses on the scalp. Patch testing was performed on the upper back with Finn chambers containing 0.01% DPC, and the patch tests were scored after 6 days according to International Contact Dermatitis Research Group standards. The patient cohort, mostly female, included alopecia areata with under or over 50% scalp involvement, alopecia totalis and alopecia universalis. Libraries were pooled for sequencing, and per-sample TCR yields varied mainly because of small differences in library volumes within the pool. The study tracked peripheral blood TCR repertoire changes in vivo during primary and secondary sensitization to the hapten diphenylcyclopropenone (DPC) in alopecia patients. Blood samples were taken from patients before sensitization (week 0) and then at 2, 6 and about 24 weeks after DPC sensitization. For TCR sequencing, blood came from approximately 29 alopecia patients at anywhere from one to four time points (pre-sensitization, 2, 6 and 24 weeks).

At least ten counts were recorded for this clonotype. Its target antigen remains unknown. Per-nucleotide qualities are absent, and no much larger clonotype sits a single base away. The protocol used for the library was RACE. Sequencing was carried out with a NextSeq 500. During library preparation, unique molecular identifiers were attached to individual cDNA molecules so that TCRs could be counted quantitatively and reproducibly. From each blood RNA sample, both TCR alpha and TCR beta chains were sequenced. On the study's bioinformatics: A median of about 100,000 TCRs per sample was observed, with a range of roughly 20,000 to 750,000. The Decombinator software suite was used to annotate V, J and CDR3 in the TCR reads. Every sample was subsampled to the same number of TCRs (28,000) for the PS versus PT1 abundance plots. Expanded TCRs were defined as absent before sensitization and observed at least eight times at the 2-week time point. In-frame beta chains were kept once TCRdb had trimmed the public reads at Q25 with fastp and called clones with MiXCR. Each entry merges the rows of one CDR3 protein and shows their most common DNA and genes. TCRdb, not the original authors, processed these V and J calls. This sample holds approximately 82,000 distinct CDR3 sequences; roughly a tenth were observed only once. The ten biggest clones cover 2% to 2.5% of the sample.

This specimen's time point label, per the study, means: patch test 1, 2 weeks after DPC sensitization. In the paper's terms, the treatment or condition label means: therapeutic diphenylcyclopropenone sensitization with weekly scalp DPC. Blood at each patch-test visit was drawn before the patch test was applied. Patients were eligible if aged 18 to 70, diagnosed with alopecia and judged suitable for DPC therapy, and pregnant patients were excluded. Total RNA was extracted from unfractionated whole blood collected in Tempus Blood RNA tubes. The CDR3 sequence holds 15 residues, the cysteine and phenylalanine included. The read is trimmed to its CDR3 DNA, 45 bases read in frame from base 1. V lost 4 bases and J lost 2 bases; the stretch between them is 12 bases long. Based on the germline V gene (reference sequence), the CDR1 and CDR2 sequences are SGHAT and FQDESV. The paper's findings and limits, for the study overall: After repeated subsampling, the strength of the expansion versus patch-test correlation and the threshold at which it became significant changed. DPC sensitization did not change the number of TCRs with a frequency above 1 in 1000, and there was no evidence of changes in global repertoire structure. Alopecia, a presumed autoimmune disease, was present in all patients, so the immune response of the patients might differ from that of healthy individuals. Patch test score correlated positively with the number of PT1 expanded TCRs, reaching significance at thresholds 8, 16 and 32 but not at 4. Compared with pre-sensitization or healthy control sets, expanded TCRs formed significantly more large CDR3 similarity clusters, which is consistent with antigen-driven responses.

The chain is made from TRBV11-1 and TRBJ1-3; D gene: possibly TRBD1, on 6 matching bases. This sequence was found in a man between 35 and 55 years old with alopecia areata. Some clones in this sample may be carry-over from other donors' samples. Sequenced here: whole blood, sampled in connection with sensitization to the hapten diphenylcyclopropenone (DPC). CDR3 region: CASSSDSRPGNTIYF. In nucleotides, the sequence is TGTGCCAGCAGCTCGGACAGCCGTCCTGGAAACACCATATATTTT.